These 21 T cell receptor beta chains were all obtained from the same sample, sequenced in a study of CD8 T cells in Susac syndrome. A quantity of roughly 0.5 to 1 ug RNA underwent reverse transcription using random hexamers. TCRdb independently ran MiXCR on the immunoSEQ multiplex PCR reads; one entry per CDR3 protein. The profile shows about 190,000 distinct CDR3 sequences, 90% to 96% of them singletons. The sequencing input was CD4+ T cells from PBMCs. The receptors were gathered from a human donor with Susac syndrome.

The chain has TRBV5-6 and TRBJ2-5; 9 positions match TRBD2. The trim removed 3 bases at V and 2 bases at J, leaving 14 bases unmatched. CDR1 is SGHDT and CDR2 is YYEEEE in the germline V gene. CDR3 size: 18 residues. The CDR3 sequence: CASSWTRVSGGSQETQYF. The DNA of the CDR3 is TGTGCCAGCAGCTGGACGAGGGTTAGCGGGGGTTCACAAGAGACCCAGTACTTC.

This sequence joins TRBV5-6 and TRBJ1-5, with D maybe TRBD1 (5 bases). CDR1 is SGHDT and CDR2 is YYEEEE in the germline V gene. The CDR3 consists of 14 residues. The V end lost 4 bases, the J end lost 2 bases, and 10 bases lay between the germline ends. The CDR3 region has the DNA TGTGCCAGCAGCAGGGACGCACGCAATCAGCCCCAGCATTTT. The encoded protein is CASSRDARNQPQHF.

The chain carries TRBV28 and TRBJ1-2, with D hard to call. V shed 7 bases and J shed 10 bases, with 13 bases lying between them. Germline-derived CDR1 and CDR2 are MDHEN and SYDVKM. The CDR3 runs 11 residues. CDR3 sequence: CASIGTGSYTF. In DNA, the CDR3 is TGTGCCAGCATCGGAACTGGGTCCTACACCTTC.

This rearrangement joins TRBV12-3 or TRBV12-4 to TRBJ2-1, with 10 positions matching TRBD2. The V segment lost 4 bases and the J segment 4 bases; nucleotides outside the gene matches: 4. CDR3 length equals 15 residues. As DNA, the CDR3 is TGTGCCAGCAGTTCAGGACTAGCGGCTTACAATGAGCAGTTCTTC. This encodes CASSSGLAAYNEQFF.

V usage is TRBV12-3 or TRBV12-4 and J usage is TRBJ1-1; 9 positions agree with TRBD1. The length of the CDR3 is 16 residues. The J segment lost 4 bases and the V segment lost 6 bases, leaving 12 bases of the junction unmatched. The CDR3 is CASRETGGWGGTEAFF. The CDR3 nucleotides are TGTGCCAGCAGGGAAACAGGGGGCTGGGGGGGCACTGAAGCTTTCTTT.

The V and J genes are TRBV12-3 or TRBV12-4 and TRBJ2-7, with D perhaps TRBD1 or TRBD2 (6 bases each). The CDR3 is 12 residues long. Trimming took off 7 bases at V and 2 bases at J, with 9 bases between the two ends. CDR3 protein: CASKGGPYEQYF. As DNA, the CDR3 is TGTGCCAGCAAGGGGGGCCCCTACGAGCAGTACTTC.

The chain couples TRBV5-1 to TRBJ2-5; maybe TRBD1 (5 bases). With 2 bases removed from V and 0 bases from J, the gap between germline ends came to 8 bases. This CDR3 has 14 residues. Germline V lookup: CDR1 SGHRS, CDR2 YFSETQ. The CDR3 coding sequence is TGCGCCAGCAGCTTCCAGGGCTACCAAGAGACCCAGTACTTC. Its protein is CASSFQGYQETQYF.

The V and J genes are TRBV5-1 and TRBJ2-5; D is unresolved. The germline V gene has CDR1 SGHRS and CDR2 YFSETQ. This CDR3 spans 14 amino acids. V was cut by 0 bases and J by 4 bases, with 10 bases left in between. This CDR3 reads CASSLEQPAETQYF. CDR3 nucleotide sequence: TGCGCCAGCAGCTTGGAACAGCCTGCAGAGACCCAGTACTTC.

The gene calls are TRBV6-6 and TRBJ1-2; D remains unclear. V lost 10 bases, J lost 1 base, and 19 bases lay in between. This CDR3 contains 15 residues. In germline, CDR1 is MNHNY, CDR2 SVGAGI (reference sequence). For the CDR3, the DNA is TGTGCCACCCAATCTCCCTCTCTTGTTAACTATGGCTACACCTTC. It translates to CATQSPSLVNYGYTF.

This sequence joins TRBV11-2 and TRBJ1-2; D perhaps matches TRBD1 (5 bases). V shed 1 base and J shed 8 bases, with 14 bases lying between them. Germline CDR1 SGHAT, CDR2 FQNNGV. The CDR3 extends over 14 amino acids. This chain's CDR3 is CASSLVGQGEGYTF. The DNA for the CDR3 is TGTGCCAGCAGCTTAGTAGGTCAGGGAGAAGGCTACACCTTC.

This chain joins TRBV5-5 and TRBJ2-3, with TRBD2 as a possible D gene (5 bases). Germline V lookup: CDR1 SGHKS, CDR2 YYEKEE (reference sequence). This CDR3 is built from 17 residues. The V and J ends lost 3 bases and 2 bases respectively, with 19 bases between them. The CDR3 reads CASSSSYRGGVTDTQYF. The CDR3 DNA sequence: TGTGCCAGCAGCTCCAGTTACCGGGGTGGGGTCACAGATACGCAGTATTTT.

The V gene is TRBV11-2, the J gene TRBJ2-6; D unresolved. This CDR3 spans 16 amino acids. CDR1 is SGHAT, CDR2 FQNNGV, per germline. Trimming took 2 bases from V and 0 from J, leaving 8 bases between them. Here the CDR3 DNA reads TGTGCCAGCAGCTTATCACGCAGCTCTGGGGCCAACGTCCTGACTTTC. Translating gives CASSLSRSSGANVLTF.

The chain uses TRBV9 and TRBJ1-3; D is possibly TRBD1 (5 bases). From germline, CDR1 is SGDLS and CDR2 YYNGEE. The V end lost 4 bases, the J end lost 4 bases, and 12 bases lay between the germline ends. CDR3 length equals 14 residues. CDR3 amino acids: CASSPQGVGNTIYF. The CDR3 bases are TGTGCCAGCAGCCCCCAAGGGGTCGGAAACACCATATATTTT.

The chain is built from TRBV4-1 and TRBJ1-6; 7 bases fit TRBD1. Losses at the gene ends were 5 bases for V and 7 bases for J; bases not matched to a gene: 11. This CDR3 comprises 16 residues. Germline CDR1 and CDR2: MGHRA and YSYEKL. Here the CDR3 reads CASSGVMAGGNSPLHF. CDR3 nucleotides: TGCGCCAGCAGCGGAGTTATGGCAGGGGGGAATTCACCCCTCCACTTT.

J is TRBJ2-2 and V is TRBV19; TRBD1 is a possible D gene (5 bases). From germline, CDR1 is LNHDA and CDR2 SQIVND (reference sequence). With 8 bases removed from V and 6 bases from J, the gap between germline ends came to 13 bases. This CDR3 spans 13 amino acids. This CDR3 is CASSLLTAGELFF. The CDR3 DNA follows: TGTGCCAGTTCCTTACTGACAGCCGGGGAGCTGTTTTTT.

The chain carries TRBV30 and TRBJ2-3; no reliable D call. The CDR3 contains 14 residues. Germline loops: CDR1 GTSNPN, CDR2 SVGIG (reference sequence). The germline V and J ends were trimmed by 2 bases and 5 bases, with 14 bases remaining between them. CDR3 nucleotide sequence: TGTGCCTGGAGTAAGATGCGAGTAGGAGATACGCAGTATTTT. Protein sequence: CAWSKMRVGDTQYF.

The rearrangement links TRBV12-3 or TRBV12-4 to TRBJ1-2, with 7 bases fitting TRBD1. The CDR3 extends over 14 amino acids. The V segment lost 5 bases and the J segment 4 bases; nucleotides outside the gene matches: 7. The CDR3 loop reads CASSRGQSVYGYTF. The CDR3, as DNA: TGTGCCAGCAGTCGGGGACAGAGCGTCTATGGCTACACCTTC.

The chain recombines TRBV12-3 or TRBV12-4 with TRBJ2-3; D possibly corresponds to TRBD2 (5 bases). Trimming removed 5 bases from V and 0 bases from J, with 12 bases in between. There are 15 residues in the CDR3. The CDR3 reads CASSKRATSTDTQYF. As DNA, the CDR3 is TGTGCCAGCAGTAAGAGGGCCACTAGCACAGATACGCAGTATTTT.

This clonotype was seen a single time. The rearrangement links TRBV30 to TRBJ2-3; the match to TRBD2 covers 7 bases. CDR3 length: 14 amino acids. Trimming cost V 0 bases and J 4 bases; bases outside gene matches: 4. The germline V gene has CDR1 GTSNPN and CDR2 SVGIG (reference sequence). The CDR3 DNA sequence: TGTGCCTGGAGTGTAAAGGGAGGGTCAGATACGCAGTATTTT. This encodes CAWSVKGGSDTQYF.

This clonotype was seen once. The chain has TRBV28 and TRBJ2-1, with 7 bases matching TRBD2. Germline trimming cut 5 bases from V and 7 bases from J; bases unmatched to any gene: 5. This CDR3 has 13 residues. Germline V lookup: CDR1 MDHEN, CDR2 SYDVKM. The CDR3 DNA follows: TGTGCCAGCAGTCGGGAGGTGGGTAATGAGCAGTTCTTC. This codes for CASSREVGNEQFF. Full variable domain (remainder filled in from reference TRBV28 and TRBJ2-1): DVKVTQSSRYLVKRTGEKVFLECVQDMDHENMFWYRQDPGLGLRLIYFSYDVKMKEKGDIPEGYSVSREKKERFSLILESASTNQTSMYLCASSREVGNEQFFGPGTRLTVL.

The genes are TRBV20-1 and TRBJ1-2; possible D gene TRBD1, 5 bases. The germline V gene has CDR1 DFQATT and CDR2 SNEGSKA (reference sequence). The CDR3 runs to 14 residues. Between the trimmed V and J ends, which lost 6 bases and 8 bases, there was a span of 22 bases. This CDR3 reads CSANPRTGTRGYTF. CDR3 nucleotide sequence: TGCAGTGCCAACCCCCGGACGGGGACCAGGGGCTACACCTTC.